This paragraph covers one TCR beta chain sequence. The antigen remains undetermined. In the authors' workflow: Variation in CDR3 across clinicopathological groups served as the basis for constructing a distant-metastasis classifier in papillary thyroid cancer. TCRdb recomputed clones from the PCR reads via MiXCR. It is TCRdb's table, rather than the study itself, that gives the V and J calls and clone size. The sample includes about 20,000 clones, roughly 15% seen only once; the top ten take less than 11%. There were no patients who had received any treatment before thyroid surgery. This CDR3 is 11 amino acids long. Germline V gene sequence: CDR1 LNHDA, CDR2 SQIVND (reference sequence). The data derive from a study of metastatic and nonmetastatic thyroid tumors. At the level of the study: Thyroid patients, malignant and benign, had repertoires compared across blood and tumor or nodule tissue. The study's findings and limits: In blood and tumor, TCR beta diversity was reportedly significantly higher in malignant thyroid tumors than in benign nodules.

J is TRBJ2-7 and V is TRBV19, with D possibly matching TRBD1 (6 bases). Sequencing was done on a sample of tumor tissue. The origin of this receptor is a female donor with papillary thyroid cancer or a benign thyroid nodule (not recorded which). Some clones in this sample may be carry-over from other donors' samples. The CDR3 bases are TGTTTCAGTAGTCGTGGGGGCGATAAGTACTTC. Translation: CFSSRGGDKYF.